This T cell receptor (beta chain) was captured by sequencing in a study of T-cell memory formation after mild COVID-19 (dated by TCRdb to 2020 to 2022). Broadly, across the study: TCR sequence clusters from the two donors were largely donor specific. In a couple of donors, T-cell clones that expanded and contracted after mild COVID-19 were followed by sequencing TCRalpha and TCRbeta repertoires longitudinally. The cohort comprised two young, previously healthy adult volunteers, one female and one male.

As for this clonotype: No cognate antigen has been identified for it. It has no much larger one-base neighbor in the sample; base qualities were not kept.

The sample was run on an Illumina NovaSeq 6000. TCRalpha and TCRbeta cDNA libraries were built by 5'RACE with constant-segment primers, adding sample barcodes and unique molecular identifiers. Trizol reagent was used to extract RNA from every sample. The libraries were amplified in two PCR steps, and the second step added a second sample barcode and Illumina TruSeq adapters. The libraries were sequenced on an Illumina NovaSeq using 2 x 150 bp paired-end reads. Under the source paper's analysis protocol: Reads were demultiplexed and collapsed into UMI-guided consensus sequences with migec v1.2.7. Using mixcr v2.1.11, UMI consensuses were aligned to TRA and TRB V and J templates and then assembled into clonotypes. Clonotypes were classified as expanded or contracted when called significant by both edgeR and NoisET, with noise models trained on biological replicates. For edgeR calls, the cutoffs were a false discovery rate-adjusted p below 0.01 and a log2 fold-change threshold of 1. As an exploratory analysis of dynamics, PCA with hierarchical clustering was applied to max-normalized trajectories of the 1000 most abundant clonotypes. Each responding clone was given a CD4 or CD8 phenotype based on the CD4+ and CD8+ repertoires, which had been sequenced separately. Using fastp trimming at Q25 and MiXCR clonotype assembly, TCRdb reanalyzed the public sequencing data and kept in-frame beta chains. CDR3 protein duplicates are merged, each entry listing the most common genes and DNA. Clone size and V and J calls follow TCRdb, not the original study. Across this sample there are 150,000 or so distinct CDR3 sequences, with under 14% seen only once. In total, the top ten clones hold approximately 3.8% of the sample.

CDR1 and CDR2, looked up from the germline V gene (reference sequence), are LGHDT and YNNKEL. V and J lose 7 bases and 1 base, and a span of 11 bases separates them. The CDR3 starts with the cysteine, ends with the phenylalanine, and has 14 residues. The DNA shown is the 42-base CDR3, in frame from base 1. PBMCs were isolated by Ficoll-Paque density gradient centrifugation. Overall study results and their limits: Only two mild cases were covered in the study, and larger cohorts including severe cases with pre-infection samples were considered necessary. Contracting CD4+ clones were located mainly in the CM and EM memory subsets, whereas CD8+ clones were found to be enriched in EMRA. SARS-CoV-2 specificity of the second-wave clones peaking on day 37 was not confirmed. Some responding clones were found in pre-infection memory, which suggests that pre-existing cross-reactive memory T cells took part in the SARS-CoV-2 response. Balanced CD4/CD8 phenotypes were observed for clones contracting from day 15 to 85, whereas a bias towards CD4+ was observed for a second wave of clones expanding from day 15 to 37.

The sequence joins TRBV3-1 to TRBJ1-5; the D gene cannot be resolved reliably. Sequencing used PBMCs or a T cell subset sorted from them (not recorded which). The TCR was taken from a young man who had mild COVID-19 (a few samples of this study predate the infection). The sample titles of this study are shuffled in the database, so cell type and time point are left out; the donor was told from shared clones. The nucleotide sequence is TGTGCCAGCATCGGAAGGGAAAGCAATCAGCCCCAGCATTTT. This codes for CASIGRESNQPQHF.